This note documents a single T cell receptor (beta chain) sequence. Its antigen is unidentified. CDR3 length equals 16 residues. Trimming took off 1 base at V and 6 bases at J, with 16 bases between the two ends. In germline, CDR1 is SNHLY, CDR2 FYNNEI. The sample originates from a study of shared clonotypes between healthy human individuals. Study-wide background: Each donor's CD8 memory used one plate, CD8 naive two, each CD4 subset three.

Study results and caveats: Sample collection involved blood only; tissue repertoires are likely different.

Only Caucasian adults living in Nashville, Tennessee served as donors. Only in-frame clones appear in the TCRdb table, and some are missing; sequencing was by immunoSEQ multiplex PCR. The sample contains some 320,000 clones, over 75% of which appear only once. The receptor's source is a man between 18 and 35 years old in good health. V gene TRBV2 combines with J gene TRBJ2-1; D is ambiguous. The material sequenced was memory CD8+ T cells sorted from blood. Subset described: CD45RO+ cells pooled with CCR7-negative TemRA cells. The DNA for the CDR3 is TGTGCCAGCAGTGAAGATAGGGCTCCTTACCCCAATGAGCAGTTCTTC. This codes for CASSEDRAPYPNEQFF.